The 27 T cell receptor beta chains presented below share a single source sample, sequenced in a study of blood T cell repertoires in COVID-19. The method was immunoSEQ multiplex PCR; TCRdb's version includes in-frame clones alone and lacks a portion of them. The table includes roughly 250,000 clones, approximately 83% detected once. Sequenced material: PBMCs or T cells enriched from blood (not recorded which). The source is a middle-aged woman with acute COVID-19.

The chain carries TRBV4-2 and TRBJ1-2, with 8 bases fitting TRBD1. This CDR3 contains 14 residues. CDR1 and CDR2 (germline): LGHNA, YNFKEQ. After removal of 2 bases from V and 8 bases from J, the junction contained 7 bases not matched to a gene. The CDR3 loop is CASSQMDRVGGYTF. CDR3 coding DNA: TGTGCCAGCAGCCAAATGGACAGGGTCGGAGGCTACACCTTC.

The V call is TRBV5-1, the J call TRBJ2-3; D unresolved. The CDR3 loop spans 13 amino acids. CDR1 and CDR2 (germline): SGHRS, YFSETQ. The V and J ends lost 5 bases and 3 bases respectively, with 10 bases between them. The CDR3 loop is CASRVTGTDTQYF. The CDR3 DNA reads TGCGCCAGCAGAGTAACGGGTACAGATACGCAGTATTTT.

This rearrangement joins TRBV6-5 to TRBJ1-3; no reliable D call. Germline V gene data show CDR1 as MNHEY and CDR2 as SVGAGI. Trimming stripped 8 bases from V and 3 bases from J, with 8 bases between. The CDR3 runs to 12 residues. CDR3 nucleotides: TGTGCCAGCCGGTCGAATGGAAACACCATATATTTT. Its translation: CASRSNGNTIYF.

CDR3: CASSLMDRAHSGNTIYF. The CDR3 DNA sequence: TGTGCCAGCAGCCTAATGGACAGGGCCCATTCTGGAAACACCATATATTTT. V usage is TRBV9 and J usage is TRBJ1-3; 8 nucleotides line up with TRBD1. CDR3 length equals 17 residues. Trimming removed 4 bases from V and 1 base from J; junction bases left unmatched: 10. Per germline, CDR1 SGDLS and CDR2 YYNGEE.

J is TRBJ1-5 and V is TRBV25-1, with 8 positions matching TRBD1. V lost 3 bases, J lost 6 bases, and 4 bases stayed unmatched. CDR3 length: 14 residues. Looked up from germline, CDR1 is MGHDK and CDR2 is SYGVNS. The CDR3 region has the DNA TGTGCCAGCAGTGATCAGGGGGCTATTCAGCCCCAGCATTTT. Translated, it gives CASSDQGAIQPQHF.

This clone has just a few counts. The chain joins TRBV5-4 to TRBJ1-1; weak D call: TRBD1 (5 bases). Germline CDR1 is SGHNT and CDR2 is YYREEE (reference sequence). The CDR3 has 14 residues. The V end was cut by 0 bases, the J end by 1 base, with 7 bases between. This CDR3 reads CASSLDGQNTEAFF. As DNA, the CDR3 is TGTGCCAGCAGCTTGGACGGACAGAACACTGAAGCTTTCTTT.

The chain carries TRBV3-1 (or the pseudogene TRBV3-2) and TRBJ1-2; D is unclear. The V end lost 2 bases, the J end lost 7 bases, and 8 bases lay between the germline ends. Germline values: CDR1 LGHDT, CDR2 YNNKEL (reference sequence). The CDR3 has 12 amino acids. This CDR3 reads CASSQSPGGYTF. CDR3 coding DNA: TGTGCCAGCAGCCAAAGCCCAGGTGGCTACACCTTC.

V is TRBV3-1 (or the pseudogene TRBV3-2) and J is TRBJ2-5; 9 positions agree with TRBD1. Trimming cost V 5 bases and J 6 bases; bases outside gene matches: 10. The CDR3 spans 15 residues. Germline CDR1 is LGHDT and CDR2 is YNNKEL (reference sequence). Here the CDR3 reads CASSWGTGRSKTQYF. For the CDR3, the DNA is TGTGCCAGCAGCTGGGGGACAGGGCGGTCGAAGACCCAGTACTTC.

The rearrangement uses TRBV6-5 and TRBJ1-4; 7 bases align to TRBD1. The CDR3 spans 15 residues. The germline gives CDR1 MNHEY, CDR2 SVGAGI. V lost 6 bases to trimming and J lost 4 bases; unmatched junction nucleotides: 8. The CDR3 sequence: CASRRWTGDNEKLFF. The CDR3 nucleotides read TGTGCCAGCAGAAGATGGACAGGAGATAATGAAAAACTGTTTTTT.

In its sample, this clone was seen a few times. The chain recombines TRBV3-1 (or the pseudogene TRBV3-2) with TRBJ1-2; D ambiguous. The CDR3 is made up of 14 amino acids. V lost 2 bases and J 2 bases, leaving 9 bases between the germline ends. Germline CDR1 reads LGHDT; CDR2 reads YNNKEL (reference sequence). CDR3 nucleotide sequence: TGTGCCAGCAGCCAATTGGGGAGAAACTATGGCTACACCTTC. Translating gives CASSQLGRNYGYTF.

The V call is TRBV5-1, the J call TRBJ2-5; D gene ambiguous. Germline V gives CDR1 SGHRS, CDR2 YFSETQ. The CDR3 totals 15 residues. V was pared by 1 base and J by 4 bases, with 14 bases between. The CDR3 DNA reads TGCGCCAGCAGCTTGTTTCCTAGATCGGGAGAGACCCAGTACTTC. Protein sequence: CASSLFPRSGETQYF. Complete variable domain (other parts from reference TRBV5-1 and TRBJ2-5): KAGVTQTPRYLIKTRGQQVTLSCSPISGHRSVSWYQQTPGQGLQFLFEYFSETQRNKGNFPGRFSGRQFSNSRSEMNVSTLELGDSALYLCASSLFPRSGETQYFGPGTRLLVL.

This clone was found once. V is TRBV6-5 and J is TRBJ1-1, with 8 bases fitting TRBD1. There are 13 residues in the CDR3. CDR1 MNHEY and CDR2 SVGAGI come from the germline V gene. Trimming at V came to 9 bases and at J to 5 bases, leaving 8 bases not matched to a gene. CDR3 sequence: CASSWTGRTEAFF. For the CDR3, the DNA is TGTGCCAGTTCCTGGACAGGGCGGACTGAAGCTTTCTTT.

CDR3 region: CASSIGTAQETQYF. CDR3 nucleotide sequence: TGTGCCAGCAGCATTGGGACTGCTCAAGAGACCCAGTACTTC. The gene calls are TRBV9 and TRBJ2-5; possible D gene TRBD2, 6 bases. The germline CDR1 and CDR2 sequences are SGDLS and YYNGEE. V dropped 4 bases and J dropped 2 bases, with 12 bases sitting between them. CDR3 length: 14 amino acids.

The DNA for the CDR3 is TGTGCCACCAGCGGAGCTACGGGGGGGGTAAGAGAGACCCAGTACTTC. Its translation: CATSGATGGVRETQYF. V usage is TRBV15 and J usage is TRBJ2-5, with 8 positions matching TRBD2. This CDR3 contains 16 residues. The V gene's germline CDR1 is LNHNV and CDR2 YYDKDF (reference sequence). J was trimmed by 4 bases and V by 5 bases; bases with no gene match: 12.

This clone was counted a few times. J is TRBJ2-1 and V is TRBV18, with 13 bases aligning to TRBD2. Germline assignment: CDR1 KGHSH and CDR2 LQKENI. Losses at the gene ends were 0 bases for V and 0 bases for J; bases not matched to a gene: 8. The CDR3 runs to 20 residues. CDR3 region: CASSPPTSGRSSSSYNEQFF. In DNA, the CDR3 is TGTGCCAGCTCACCACCGACTAGCGGGAGGAGTTCGAGCTCCTACAATGAGCAGTTCTTC.

In DNA, the CDR3 is TGTGCCAGCAACTACCACACCGGGGAGCTGTTTTTT. Its translation: CASNYHTGELFF. The V gene is TRBV11-2, the J gene TRBJ2-2; D gene ambiguous. Germline lookup yields CDR1 SGHAT and CDR2 FQNNGV. The ends were cut back, 7 bases at V and 3 bases at J, with 6 bases in the middle. This CDR3 has 12 amino acids.

The V call is TRBV5-5, the J call TRBJ2-3; D gene unclear. The CDR3 runs 12 residues. Trimming removed 4 bases at V and 6 bases at J, with 9 bases between. Germline V lookup: CDR1 SGHKS, CDR2 YYEKEE (reference sequence). The CDR3 bases are TGTGCCAGCAGCCTAAAGATGGATACGCAGTATTTT. Amino acids: CASSLKMDTQYF.

There are a few counts of this clone. The rearrangement uses TRBV19 and TRBJ2-5, with 7 bases fitting TRBD2. The J segment lost 1 base and the V segment lost 5 bases, leaving 7 bases of the junction unmatched. The CDR3 has 15 amino acids. CDR1 and CDR2 from the germline V gene are LNHDA and SQIVND (reference sequence). This CDR3 is CASSERLAAQETQYF. In DNA, the CDR3 is TGTGCCAGTAGTGAGAGACTAGCAGCCCAAGAGACCCAGTACTTC.

In this sample, this clone turned up once. The rearrangement joins TRBV6-5 to TRBJ1-1, with D perhaps TRBD1 (5 bases). CDR3 length: 13 amino acids. With 5 bases removed from V and 3 bases from J, the gap between germline ends came to 10 bases. The germline gives CDR1 MNHEY, CDR2 SVGAGI. The DNA for the CDR3 is TGTGCCAGCAGTCCCGCGGGGGACACTGAAGCTTTCTTT. Amino acids: CASSPAGDTEAFF.

The rearrangement joins TRBV5-8 to TRBJ2-7; the match to TRBD1 covers 10 bases. Germline V gene lookup returns CDR1 SGHTS and CDR2 YDEGEE. The trim removed 4 bases at V and 2 bases at J, leaving 3 bases unmatched. The CDR3 contains 14 residues. CDR3 nucleotide sequence: TGTGCCAGCAGCCGAGGACAGGGGGCCTACGAGCAGTACTTC. Residues: CASSRGQGAYEQYF. Full variable domain (rest looked up from reference TRBV5-8 and TRBJ2-7): EAGVTQSPTHLIKTRGQQATLRCSPISGHTSVYWYQQALGLGLQFLLWYDEGEERNRGNFPPRFSGRQFPNYSSELNVNALELEDSALYLCASSRGQGAYEQYFGPGTRLTVT.

This clone has just one count. The V call is TRBV11-2, the J call TRBJ2-7; D is possibly TRBD1 (6 bases). The V end lost 0 bases, the J end lost 4 bases, and 10 bases lay between the germline ends. Germline CDR1 and CDR2: SGHAT and FQNNGV. The CDR3 runs 14 residues. The CDR3 DNA follows: TGTGCCAGCAGCTTAGAATACAGGGATTACGAGCAGTACTTC. Translating gives CASSLEYRDYEQYF.

The rearrangement links TRBV3-1 (or the pseudogene TRBV3-2) to TRBJ1-6, with TRBD1 matching over 10 bases. The V and J ends lost 5 bases and 8 bases, in that order; junction bases with no gene match: 6. The CDR3 has 15 amino acids. CDR1 LGHDT and CDR2 YNNKEL come from the germline V gene (reference sequence). DNA of the CDR3: TGTGCCAGCAGCTTGCGGGACAGGGGTGATTCACCCCTCCACTTT. Protein: CASSLRDRGDSPLHF.

The sample holds one count of this clone. The chain joins TRBV5-5 to TRBJ1-1, with D hard to call. The CDR3 contains 14 residues. The V gene lost 1 base and the J gene lost 0 bases, with 7 bases spanning the gap. Per germline, CDR1 SGHKS and CDR2 YYEKEE (reference sequence). The CDR3 DNA reads TGTGCCAGCAGCTTGTCTGTGTTGAACACTGAAGCTTTCTTT. Protein product: CASSLSVLNTEAFF.

This chain uses TRBV7-8 with TRBJ1-6; tentatively, D is TRBD1 (5 bases). Per germline, CDR1 SGHVS and CDR2 FQNEAQ. Trimming left V 6 bases short and J 0 bases short, with 12 bases between. This CDR3 has 16 residues. The CDR3 region is CASSYGALSYNSPLHF. Here the CDR3 DNA reads TGTGCCAGCAGTTATGGGGCCCTCTCCTATAATTCACCCCTCCACTTT.

The rearrangement joins TRBV30 to TRBJ2-7; no definite D call. Per the germline V gene, CDR1 is GTSNPN and CDR2 is SVGIG (reference sequence). The CDR3 contains 13 residues. Trimming cost V 0 bases and J 4 bases, with 10 bases left between them. The CDR3 nucleotides are TGTGCCTGGAGTGTAGCCGCCGAATACGAGCAGTACTTC. It translates to CAWSVAAEYEQYF.

This chain uses TRBV12-5 with TRBJ2-1, with TRBD2 matching over 9 bases. Germline values: CDR1 LGHNT, CDR2 FRNRAP. V shed 6 bases, J shed 7 bases, and the junction held 10 bases outside the gene matches. This CDR3 has 15 residues. The DNA of the CDR3 is TGTGCTAGTGGGGGACTATTAGCGGGAGAGAATGAGCAGTTCTTC. Translating it yields CASGGLLAGENEQFF.

V and J are TRBV5-5 and TRBJ2-1, with no clear D. The ends were cut back, 4 bases at V and 6 bases at J, with 14 bases in the middle. The length of the CDR3 is 14 residues. Germline V lookup: CDR1 SGHKS, CDR2 YYEKEE (reference sequence). The CDR3 DNA sequence: TGTGCCAGCAGCACTAACCCCAAACCCAATGAGCAGTTCTTC. Its protein is CASSTNPKPNEQFF.